This entry concerns a single T cell receptor (beta chain). This CDR3 is built from 13 residues. Trimming removed 1 base at V and 4 bases at J, with 10 bases between. Germline CDR1 is DFQATT and CDR2 is SNEGSKA (reference sequence). TCRdb re-called the RT-PCR reads through MiXCR, storing one row per CDR3 protein. This table holds more than 850,000 distinct CDR3 sequences, around 17% found once. This sample was taken from a study of patients and donors after allogeneic stem cell transplantation. The chain is built from TRBV20-1 and TRBJ2-5; no clear D gene. The sample taken for sequencing was blood, either unsorted or a sorted T cell fraction (not recorded which). The clonotype originates from a human donor who was either an allogeneic HSCT recipient or a stem cell or donor lymphocyte infusion donor (not recorded which). It is not recorded whose cells these are; they may come from a transplant donor. CDR3 in amino acids: CSARGSKGETQYF. The CDR3 bases are TGCAGTGCTAGAGGGTCCAAAGGAGAGACCCAGTACTTC.